These 18 T cell receptor beta chains originate from one sample sequenced in a study of cytomegalovirus exposure and HLA in healthy donors (TCRdb year 2017). The library was obtained by the immunoSEQ multiplex PCR assay. The multiplex PCR relied on a mix of 60 forward primers for TCR Vbeta segments and 13 reverse primers for TCR Jbeta segments. This is the immuneACCESS table as TCRdb keeps it, with only in-frame sequences that have V and J called. A part of the clones is gone; compared with another copy, unresolved V genes explain less than half, and the rest is unexplained. This sample is represented by about 170,000 clones; roughly 67% of them were singletons. Approximately 5.1% of the sample rests with the top ten. Sequencing input: PBMCs. These TCRs come from a woman aged 18-29 years in good health and CMV-seropositive.

The chain has TRBV28 and TRBJ2-7; TRBD1 might be the D (6 bases). This CDR3 comprises 12 residues. Germline values: CDR1 MDHEN, CDR2 SYDVKM. V was trimmed by 6 bases and J by 6 bases, leaving 12 bases between them. CDR3 loop: CASSYRVGEQYF. In nucleotides, the CDR3 is TGTGCCAGCAGCTACAGGGTAGGCGAGCAGTACTTC.

The rearrangement uses TRBV2 and TRBJ1-5, with D possibly TRBD1 on 6 matching bases. This CDR3 contains 16 residues. Germline CDR1 and CDR2: SNHLY and FYNNEI. V lost 4 bases and J 4 bases, leaving 17 bases between the germline ends. The CDR3 protein is CASSGSTGRDNQPQHF. The CDR3 DNA reads TGTGCCAGCAGTGGAAGTACAGGGAGAGATAATCAGCCCCAGCATTTT.

This clone was counted a single time. The CDR3 nucleotides read TGTGCCAGTAGTACACAGGGCCACGAGCAGTACTTC. Its translation: CASSTQGHEQYF. The chain recombines TRBV19 with TRBJ2-7; perhaps TRBD1 as D (6 bases). Trimming removed 4 bases from V and 5 bases from J, with 9 bases in between. CDR1 and CDR2 (germline): LNHDA, SQIVND (reference sequence). The CDR3 length is 12 residues.

The rearrangement uses TRBV29-1 and TRBJ2-5; D possibly corresponds to TRBD1 (6 bases). The germline V gene encodes CDR1 SQVTM and CDR2 ANQGSEA. The CDR3 spans 13 residues. The V end lost 7 bases, the J end lost 2 bases, and 14 bases lay between the germline ends. The CDR3 DNA reads TGCAGCGCGGACAGCTTACCGCAAGAGACCCAGTACTTC. As protein: CSADSLPQETQYF.

The rearrangement joins TRBV18 to TRBJ1-2, with 12 bases lining up with TRBD1. Germline CDR1 and CDR2: KGHSH and LQKENI. V lost 8 bases to trimming and J lost 3 bases; unmatched junction nucleotides: 16. The CDR3 sequence is 18 residues long. The CDR3 protein is CASHLTGTGGAGDYGYTF. In nucleotides, the CDR3 is TGTGCCAGCCATTTAACCGGGACAGGGGGCGCGGGAGACTATGGCTACACCTTC.

The chain is built from TRBV5-1 and TRBJ1-1; no clear D. Germline CDR1 SGHRS, CDR2 YFSETQ. Trimming stripped 0 bases from V and 2 bases from J, with 14 bases between. There are 16 residues in the CDR3. The chain's CDR3 is CASSLGTREINTEAFF. The CDR3 DNA is TGCGCCAGCAGCTTGGGAACCCGGGAAATAAACACTGAAGCTTTCTTT.

V and J are TRBV29-1 and TRBJ2-7, with 8 positions matching TRBD1. The junction had 7 bases not matched to a gene; V was cut back by 7 bases and J by 2 bases. The CDR3 consists of 13 residues. Per germline, CDR1 SQVTM and CDR2 ANQGSEA. CDR3 loop: CSAGSTGAYEQYF. For the CDR3, the DNA is TGCAGCGCCGGATCGACAGGGGCCTACGAGCAGTACTTC.

This rearrangement joins TRBV5-6 to TRBJ2-2; tentatively, D is TRBD2 (7 bases). Germline loops: CDR1 SGHDT, CDR2 YYEEEE. The length of the CDR3 is 16 residues. Trimming cost V 0 bases and J 5 bases, with 14 bases left between them. This CDR3 reads CASSLAGGLATGELFF. The CDR3 bases are TGTGCCAGCAGCTTGGCCGGGGGGCTCGCGACCGGGGAGCTGTTTTTT.

In its sample, this clone was seen once. V and J are TRBV30 and TRBJ1-6; D is undetermined. The V end lost 0 bases, the J end lost 9 bases, and 6 bases lay between the germline ends. Germline lookup yields CDR1 GTSNPN and CDR2 SVGIG (reference sequence). The length of the CDR3 is 12 residues. The CDR3 region has the DNA TGTGCCTGGAGTGTTCTCCCTTCACCCCTCCACTTT. It specifies CAWSVLPSPLHF.

The gene calls are TRBV5-4 and TRBJ2-5, with TRBD1 matching 8 bases. The CDR3 has 14 amino acids. V was pared by 0 bases and J by 4 bases, with 2 bases of the junction left unmatched. CDR1 SGHNT and CDR2 YYREEE come from the germline V gene (reference sequence). This chain's CDR3 is CASSLDTGGETQYF. The CDR3 DNA reads TGTGCCAGCAGCTTGGATACAGGGGGAGAGACCCAGTACTTC. Based on the CDR3 plus reference TRBV5-4 and TRBJ2-5, the full variable domain is ETGVTQSPTHLIKTRGQQVTLRCSSQSGHNTVSWYQQALGQGPQFIFQYYREEENGRGNFPPRFSGLQFPNYSSELNVNALELDDSALYLCASSLDTGGETQYFGPGTRLLVL.

The rearrangement links TRBV2 to TRBJ2-3, with 9 bases aligning to TRBD2. This CDR3 comprises 16 residues. Germline-derived CDR1 and CDR2 are SNHLY and FYNNEI. V trimming: 3 bases; J trimming: 4 bases; junction bases outside the gene matches: 8. CDR3 coding DNA: TGTGCCAGCAGTGATCTCGGTAGCGGGGGTGCAGATACGCAGTATTTT. Translating it yields CASSDLGSGGADTQYF.

The chain joins TRBV2 to TRBJ2-4, with D possibly TRBD2 on 6 matching bases. This CDR3 is built from 13 residues. The germline V gene has CDR1 SNHLY and CDR2 FYNNEI. The V and J ends lost 6 bases and 0 bases respectively, with 6 bases between them. The DNA of the CDR3 is TGTGCCAGCAGGGAGGGAGCCAAAAACATTCAGTACTTC. Its protein product is CASREGAKNIQYF.

The chain joins TRBV11-1 to TRBJ1-1, with a weak D call TRBD1 (6 bases). The CDR3 spans 15 residues. With 4 bases removed from V and 3 bases from J, the gap between germline ends came to 15 bases. Looked up from germline, CDR1 is SGHAT and CDR2 is FQDESV (reference sequence). This CDR3 is CASSSYRDKHTEAFF. The CDR3 DNA is TGTGCCAGCAGCTCCTACCGGGACAAGCACACTGAAGCTTTCTTT.

CDR3 in amino acids: CASSSGWRVGGELFF. The CDR3 DNA follows: TGTGCCAGCAGCTCCGGGTGGAGGGTTGGCGGGGAGCTGTTTTTT. The chain joins TRBV7-2 to TRBJ2-2, with D tentatively TRBD2 (6 bases). The V end lost 4 bases, the J end lost 7 bases, and 16 bases lay between the germline ends. Per germline, CDR1 SGHTA and CDR2 FQGNSA. The CDR3 runs to 15 residues.

This clone was observed a handful of times. The rearrangement uses TRBV14 and TRBJ2-3, with D perhaps TRBD1 (5 bases). CDR3 length: 14 residues. Germline V gives CDR1 SGHDN, CDR2 FVKESK. V shed 4 bases and J shed 6 bases, with 14 bases lying between them. The CDR3 region is CASSPGYAADTQYF. CDR3 sequence (DNA): TGTGCCAGCAGCCCAGGGTATGCCGCGGATACGCAGTATTTT.

The rearrangement links TRBV15 to TRBJ1-2, with 7 bases aligning to TRBD1. The CDR3 sequence is 17 residues long. Germline lookup yields CDR1 LNHNV and CDR2 YYDKDF (reference sequence). The J segment lost 2 bases and the V segment lost 6 bases, leaving 15 bases of the junction unmatched. The CDR3 DNA reads as TGTGCCACCAGGGATCAAGGGGGCGCGCCATCGAACTATGGCTACACCTTC. Translation gives CATRDQGGAPSNYGYTF.

This chain connects TRBV5-6 to TRBJ2-2, with D tentatively TRBD2 (5 bases). The germline V and J ends were trimmed by 4 bases and 5 bases, with 15 bases remaining between them. This CDR3 is 15 amino acids long. CDR1 and CDR2 from the germline V gene are SGHDT and YYEEEE. Here the CDR3 reads CASSPERDWTGELFF. CDR3 DNA sequence: TGTGCCAGCAGCCCCGAGAGGGATTGGACCGGGGAGCTGTTTTTT.

This clone showed up just once. The chain has TRBV7-2 and TRBJ2-1, with TRBD2 matching over 8 bases. V dropped 4 bases and J dropped 6; count of bases not matched to a gene: 8. CDR3 length: 15 residues. Germline V gene lookup returns CDR1 SGHTA and CDR2 FQGNSA. CDR3 in amino acids: CASSSAGLDLNEQFF. The CDR3 region has the DNA TGTGCCAGCAGCTCCGCGGGACTAGATCTCAATGAGCAGTTCTTC.